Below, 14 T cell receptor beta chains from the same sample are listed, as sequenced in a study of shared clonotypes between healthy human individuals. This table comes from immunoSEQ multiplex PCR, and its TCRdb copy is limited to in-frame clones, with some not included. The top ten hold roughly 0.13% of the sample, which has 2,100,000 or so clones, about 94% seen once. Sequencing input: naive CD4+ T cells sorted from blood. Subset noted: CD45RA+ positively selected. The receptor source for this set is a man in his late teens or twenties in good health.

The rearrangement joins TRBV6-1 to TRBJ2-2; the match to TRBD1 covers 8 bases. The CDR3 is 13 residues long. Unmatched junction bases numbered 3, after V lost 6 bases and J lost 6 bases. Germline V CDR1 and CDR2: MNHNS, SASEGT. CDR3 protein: CASRDREAGELFF. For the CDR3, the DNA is TGTGCCAGCAGGGACAGGGAAGCCGGGGAGCTGTTTTTT.

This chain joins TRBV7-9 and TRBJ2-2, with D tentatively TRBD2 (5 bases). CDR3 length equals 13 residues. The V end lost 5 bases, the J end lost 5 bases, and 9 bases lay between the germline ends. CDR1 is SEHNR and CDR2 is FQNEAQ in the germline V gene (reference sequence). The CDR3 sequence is CASSMTGTGELFF. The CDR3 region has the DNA TGTGCCAGCAGCATGACGGGGACCGGGGAGCTGTTTTTT.

The CDR3 DNA reads as TGTGCCAGCAAATGGGGGGCGCAAGACAATCAGCCCCAGCATTTT. Translation gives CASKWGAQDNQPQHF. The V call is TRBV6-1, the J call TRBJ1-5; the D gene is possibly TRBD1 (6 bases). The CDR3 loop spans 15 amino acids. Germline V gene lookup returns CDR1 MNHNS and CDR2 SASEGT. Trimming pared 7 bases from V and 3 bases from J, leaving 16 bases between.

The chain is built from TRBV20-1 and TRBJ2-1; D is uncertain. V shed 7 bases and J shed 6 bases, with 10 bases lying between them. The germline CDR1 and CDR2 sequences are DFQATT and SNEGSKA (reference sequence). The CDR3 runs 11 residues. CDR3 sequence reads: CSGAVGNEQFF. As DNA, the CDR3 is TGCAGTGGCGCGGTGGGCAATGAGCAGTTCTTC.

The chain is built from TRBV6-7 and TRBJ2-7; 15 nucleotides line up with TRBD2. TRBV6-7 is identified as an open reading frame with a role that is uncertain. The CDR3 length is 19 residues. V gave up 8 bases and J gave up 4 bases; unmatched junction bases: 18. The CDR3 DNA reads TGTGCCAGCGGCCCGGGACAGCGGACTAGCGGGGGGGCCGATTACGAGCAGTACTTC. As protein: CASGPGQRTSGGADYEQYF.

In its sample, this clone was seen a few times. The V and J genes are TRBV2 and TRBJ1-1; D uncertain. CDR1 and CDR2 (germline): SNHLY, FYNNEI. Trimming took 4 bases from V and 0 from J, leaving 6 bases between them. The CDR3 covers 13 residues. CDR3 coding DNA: TGTGCCAGCAGTGCACTGATGAACACTGAAGCTTTCTTT. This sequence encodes CASSALMNTEAFF. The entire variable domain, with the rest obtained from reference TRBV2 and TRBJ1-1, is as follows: EPEVTQTPSHQVTQMGQEVILRCVPISNHLYFYWYRQILGQKVEFLVSFYNNEISEKSEIFDDQFSVERPDGSNFTLKIRSTKLEDSAMYFCASSALMNTEAFFGQGTRLTVV.

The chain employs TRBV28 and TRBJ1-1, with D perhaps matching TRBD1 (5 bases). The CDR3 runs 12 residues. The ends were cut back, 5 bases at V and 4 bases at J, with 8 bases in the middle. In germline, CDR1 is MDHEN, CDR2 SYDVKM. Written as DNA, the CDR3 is TGTGCCAGCAGTCCCGGGGGCACTGAAGCTTTCTTT. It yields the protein CASSPGGTEAFF.

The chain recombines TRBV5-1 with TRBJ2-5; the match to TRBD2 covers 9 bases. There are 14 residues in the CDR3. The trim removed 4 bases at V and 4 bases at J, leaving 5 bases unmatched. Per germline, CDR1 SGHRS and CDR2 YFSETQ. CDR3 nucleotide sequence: TGCGCCAGCAGCGAAAGCGGGGGGTCAGAGACCCAGTACTTC. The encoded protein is CASSESGGSETQYF.

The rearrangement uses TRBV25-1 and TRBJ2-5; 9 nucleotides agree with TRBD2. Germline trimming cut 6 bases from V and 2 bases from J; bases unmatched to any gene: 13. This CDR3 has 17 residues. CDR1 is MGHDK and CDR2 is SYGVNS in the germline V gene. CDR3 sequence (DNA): TGTGCCAGCAGAGATACGGCGGGAGGGCCTCGGCAAGAGACCCAGTACTTC. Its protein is CASRDTAGGPRQETQYF.

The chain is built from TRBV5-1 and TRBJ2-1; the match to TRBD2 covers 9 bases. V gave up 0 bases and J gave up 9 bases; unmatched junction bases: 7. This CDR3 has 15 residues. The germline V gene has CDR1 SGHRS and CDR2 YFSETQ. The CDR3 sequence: CASSLEASGDGEQFF. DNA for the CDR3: TGCGCCAGCAGCTTGGAGGCTAGCGGGGACGGTGAGCAGTTCTTC.

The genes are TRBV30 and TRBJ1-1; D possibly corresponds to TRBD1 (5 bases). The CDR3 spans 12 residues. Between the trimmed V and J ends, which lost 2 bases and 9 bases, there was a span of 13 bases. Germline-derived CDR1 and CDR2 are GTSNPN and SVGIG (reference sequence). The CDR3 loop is CAWSLGALKAFF. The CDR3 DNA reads TGTGCCTGGAGTTTAGGGGCACTGAAAGCTTTCTTT.

CDR3 nucleotides: TGTGCCAGCAGCTTCGCAGGGGGAGATGAAAAACTGTTTTTT. It yields the protein CASSFAGGDEKLFF. The V gene is TRBV7-2, the J gene TRBJ1-4, with TRBD1 matching over 7 bases. The trim removed 3 bases at V and 6 bases at J, leaving 4 bases unmatched. CDR1 and CDR2 from the germline V gene are SGHTA and FQGNSA. CDR3 length equals 14 residues.

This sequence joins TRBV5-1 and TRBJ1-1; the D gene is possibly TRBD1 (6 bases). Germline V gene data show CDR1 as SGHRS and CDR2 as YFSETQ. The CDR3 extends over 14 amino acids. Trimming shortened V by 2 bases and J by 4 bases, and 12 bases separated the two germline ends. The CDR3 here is CASSFQGWGTEAFF. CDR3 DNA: TGCGCCAGCAGCTTCCAGGGGTGGGGCACTGAAGCTTTCTTT.

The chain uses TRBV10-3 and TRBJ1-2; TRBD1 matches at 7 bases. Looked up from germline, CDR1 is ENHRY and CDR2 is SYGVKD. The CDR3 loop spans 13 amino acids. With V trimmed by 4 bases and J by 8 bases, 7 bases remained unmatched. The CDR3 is CAISGQGVGGYTF. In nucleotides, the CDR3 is TGTGCCATCAGTGGACAGGGCGTCGGCGGCTACACCTTC.